The T cell receptor beta chain described here comes from a study of T cell responses to AZD1222 COVID-19 vaccine. Study-level points and caveats: Two AZD1222 administrations were followed by greater Spike-specific TCR breadth and depth. No repertoire was sampled before or during the peak T cell response, only after it.

The germline V and J ends were trimmed by 3 bases and 6 bases, with 13 bases remaining between them. Germline V gives CDR1 SGHNT, CDR2 YYREEE (reference sequence). The CDR3 runs 14 residues. This clone was seen just once. Antigen: not known. The assay was immunoSEQ multiplex PCR, and TCRdb's table has in-frame clones only and misses some. The table has roughly 100,000 clones, less than 90% seen once; the top ten hold approximately 3.7%. The source is an adult in good health. The starting material was peripheral blood, obtained on day 0 of AZD1222 vaccination. The chain recombines TRBV5-4 with TRBJ2-1; possibly TRBD1 for D (6 bases). This CDR3 reads CASSSYRVSNEQFF. In DNA form, the CDR3 reads TGTGCCAGCAGCTCCTACAGGGTTAGCAATGAGCAGTTCTTC.